This entry is about one T cell receptor beta chain. The sample originates from a study of blood T cell repertoires in COVID-19. Study-level background: Sources were T cells, B-cell-depleted T cells, or PBMCs; the material itself was cDNA or gDNA.

Original processing methods: Estimates of nucleated cell counts were drawn from the amplification of reference gene primers. TCRdb's table, derived via immunoSEQ multiplex PCR, lists solely in-frame clones and lacks some. V and J calls and clone size follow that table, whereas D and trimming were derived from the DNA. The table shows under 300,000 clones, with 80% to 95% occurring only once. The sample was peripheral blood. This clonotype was obtained from a man aged 30 to 39 with COVID-19, enrolled during active disease.

CDR3 loop: CASSLARDRGSYSNQPQHF. Here the CDR3 DNA reads TGTGCCAGCAGCTTGGCCCGGGACAGGGGGTCTTATAGCAATCAGCCCCAGCATTTT. The chain uses TRBV5-6 and TRBJ1-5; TRBD1 matches at 11 bases. The junction had 8 bases not matched to a gene; V was cut back by 0 bases and J by 0 bases. Germline V gives CDR1 SGHDT, CDR2 YYEEEE. The CDR3 runs to 19 residues.